A selection of T cell receptor beta chains follows, all from one sample in a study of cytomegalovirus exposure and HLA in healthy donors. Some clones are missing from TCRdb's copy, which holds only in-frame ones; the method was immunoSEQ multiplex PCR. Seen here are 150,000 to 200,000 clones, 68% observed once, and the top ten hold approximately 1.5%. Material for sequencing was PBMCs. The source is a man between 50 and 59 years old in good health and CMV-seronegative. CDR3s include the opening cysteine and the closing phenylalanine or tryptophan. D genes are given only for firm matches. Some rows mark clone size as missing; the rest say once, few, many or name a class of expanded clone.

d_gene: .
v_gene: TRBV27
j_gene: TRBJ2-7
abundance: few
CDR3nt: TGTGCCAGCAGTTTGTGGGGAGACGAGCAGTACTTC
CDR3aa: CASSLWGDEQYF

d_gene: .
v_gene: TRBV25-1
j_gene: TRBJ2-5
abundance: .
CDR3nt: TGTGCCAGCAGTGAATGGGGCAGGGAAGAGACCCAGTACTTC
CDR3aa: CASSEWGREETQYF

d_gene: TRBD1
v_gene: TRBV5-1
j_gene: TRBJ1-1
abundance: .
CDR3nt: TGCGCCAGCAGCTACCAGGACAGGGCGGGCACTGAAGCTTTCTTT
CDR3aa: CASSYQDRAGTEAFF

d_gene: .
v_gene: TRBV6-1
j_gene: TRBJ2-1
abundance: .
CDR3nt: TGTGCCAGCAGTGTCCGACACCAGAGCTCCTACAATGAGCAGTTCTTC
CDR3aa: CASSVRHQSSYNEQFF

d_gene: .
v_gene: TRBV5-4
j_gene: TRBJ2-1
abundance: few
CDR3nt: TGTGCCAGCAGCCCTTGGGTATCGGCGGGCAATGAGCAGTTCTTC
CDR3aa: CASSPWVSAGNEQFF

d_gene: .
v_gene: TRBV27
j_gene: TRBJ2-3
abundance: .
CDR3nt: TGTGCCAGCAGTTTTAACACAGATACGCAGTATTTT
CDR3aa: CASSFNTDTQYF

d_gene: .
v_gene: TRBV6-6
j_gene: TRBJ2-7
abundance: .
CDR3nt: TGTGCCAGCAGTTACGATCGGCAGGGCCCGTTCGAGCAGTACTTC
CDR3aa: CASSYDRQGPFEQYF

d_gene: .
v_gene: TRBV4-3
j_gene: TRBJ2-2
abundance: .
CDR3nt: TGCGCCAGCAGCCAAGGCCACAGGGAGACCGGGGAGCTGTTTTTT
CDR3aa: CASSQGHRETGELFF

d_gene: TRBD2
v_gene: TRBV19
j_gene: TRBJ2-3
abundance: .
CDR3nt: TGTGCCAGTAGTATGCCTAACCCGGGACTAGCTGTGCAGTATTTT
CDR3aa: CASSMPNPGLAVQYF

d_gene: TRBD1
v_gene: TRBV4-1
j_gene: TRBJ2-7
abundance: .
CDR3nt: TGCGCCAGCAGCCAAGGCCAGACAGGGGTGTCTGAGCAGTACTTC
CDR3aa: CASSQGQTGVSEQYF

d_gene: .
v_gene: TRBV7-9
j_gene: TRBJ2-3
abundance: few
CDR3nt: TGTGCCAGCAGCTTCCTCACAGGGAGGGGGGCAGATACGCAGTATTTT
CDR3aa: CASSFLTGRGADTQYF

d_gene: .
v_gene: TRBV19
j_gene: TRBJ1-1
abundance: .
CDR3nt: TGTGCCAGTAGACCCGAAACGCGCAACACTGAAGCTTTCTTT
CDR3aa: CASRPETRNTEAFF

d_gene: TRBD2
v_gene: TRBV5-4
j_gene: TRBJ2-2
abundance: .
CDR3nt: TGTGCCGTTGGGGGGGGAGCCACCGGGGAGCTGTTTTTT
CDR3aa: CAVGGGATGELFF

d_gene: TRBD2
v_gene: TRBV5-1
j_gene: TRBJ2-1
abundance: .
CDR3nt: TGCGCCAGCAGCCCTAGCGGGGGCCACTACAATGAGCAGTTCTTC
CDR3aa: CASSPSGGHYNEQFF

d_gene: TRBD1
v_gene: TRBV5-1
j_gene: TRBJ2-3
abundance: .
CDR3nt: TGCGCCAGCAGCTTGGAGCCTGGTTTAACAGGGGGCCCTCCAGATACGCAGTATTTT
CDR3aa: CASSLEPGLTGGPPDTQYF

d_gene: .
v_gene: TRBV6-6
j_gene: TRBJ2-3
abundance: .
CDR3nt: TGTGCCAGCTACGGGGGAAAGGCAGATACGCAGTATTTT
CDR3aa: CASYGGKADTQYF

d_gene: .
v_gene: TRBV7-2
j_gene: TRBJ1-6
abundance: .
CDR3nt: TGTGCCAGCAGTCGGGGGGGCGCGGGGAATTCACCCCTCCACTTT
CDR3aa: CASSRGGAGNSPLHF

d_gene: .
v_gene: TRBV7-3
j_gene: TRBJ1-6
abundance: .
CDR3nt: TGTGCCAGCAGCTTAACGGGCGACAGAAATTCACCCCTCCACTTT
CDR3aa: CASSLTGDRNSPLHF

d_gene: TRBD1
v_gene: TRBV15
j_gene: TRBJ1-4
abundance: once
CDR3nt: TGTGCCACCAGCAAAGGGACAGGGAGTAATGAAAAACTGTTTTTT
CDR3aa: CATSKGTGSNEKLFF

d_gene: .
v_gene: TRBV7-9
j_gene: TRBJ1-6
abundance: .
CDR3nt: TGTGCCAGCAACCCCGAGGACAGCGATAATTCACCCCTCCACTTT
CDR3aa: CASNPEDSDNSPLHF

d_gene: .
v_gene: TRBV5-1
j_gene: TRBJ2-7
abundance: .
CDR3nt: TGCGCCAGCAGCTTGGACGGACTGAACTTCGAGCAGTACTTC
CDR3aa: CASSLDGLNFEQYF

d_gene: .
v_gene: TRBV6-5
j_gene: TRBJ1-4
abundance: .
CDR3nt: TGTGCCAGCAGCCTGGGAGGATTTAATGAAAAACTGTTTTTT
CDR3aa: CASSLGGFNEKLFF

d_gene: TRBD1
v_gene: TRBV27
j_gene: TRBJ2-5
abundance: .
CDR3nt: TGTGCCAGCAGTTATAGGGGGCTAAGCCAAGAGACCCAGTACTTC
CDR3aa: CASSYRGLSQETQYF

d_gene: TRBD1
v_gene: TRBV19
j_gene: TRBJ1-1
abundance: few
CDR3nt: TGTGCCAGTAGTAACCGGGACAGAAGGACTGAAGCTTTCTTT
CDR3aa: CASSNRDRRTEAFF

d_gene: .
v_gene: TRBV5-4
j_gene: TRBJ1-4
abundance: .
CDR3nt: TGTGCCAGCAGCCCCAACCAGGCAACTAATGAAAAACTGTTTTTT
CDR3aa: CASSPNQATNEKLFF

d_gene: .
v_gene: TRBV9
j_gene: TRBJ1-5
abundance: .
CDR3nt: TGTGCCAGCAGCGTAGGTAGAGAGGGTCAGCCCCAGCATTTT
CDR3aa: CASSVGREGQPQHF

d_gene: TRBD2
v_gene: TRBV18
j_gene: TRBJ2-3
abundance: few
CDR3nt: TGTGCCAGCTCTCCACAACTAGCGGGGGGTCTGGGAGATACGCAGTATTTT
CDR3aa: CASSPQLAGGLGDTQYF

d_gene: .
v_gene: TRBV4-3
j_gene: TRBJ2-7
abundance: .
CDR3nt: TGCGCCAGCAGCCAAGATCCTGCGAGGAACGAGCAGTACTTC
CDR3aa: CASSQDPARNEQYF

d_gene: TRBD1
v_gene: TRBV14
j_gene: TRBJ2-6
abundance: .
CDR3nt: TGTGCCAGCAGCCGTCCCCGGGACAGGGCCCAATCTGGGGCCAACGTCCTGACTTTC
CDR3aa: CASSRPRDRAQSGANVLTF

d_gene: .
v_gene: TRBV5-1
j_gene: TRBJ2-1
abundance: .
CDR3nt: TGCGCCAGCAGCCCCAGACAGGTTTACAATGAGCAGTTCTTC
CDR3aa: CASSPRQVYNEQFF

d_gene: TRBD1
v_gene: TRBV7-8
j_gene: TRBJ1-1
abundance: once
CDR3nt: TGTGCCAGCAGCGGACAGGGGTTTGGTGAAGCTTTCTTT
CDR3aa: CASSGQGFGEAFF

d_gene: TRBD1
v_gene: TRBV7-9
j_gene: TRBJ1-2
abundance: .
CDR3nt: TGTGCCAGCAGCCCCCGGACAGGGGTGAACTTTGGCTACACCTTC
CDR3aa: CASSPRTGVNFGYTF

d_gene: TRBD2
v_gene: TRBV6-5
j_gene: TRBJ2-3
abundance: few
CDR3nt: TGTGCCAGCAGACTAGCGGCTGGCACAGATACGCAGTATTTT
CDR3aa: CASRLAAGTDTQYF

d_gene: .
v_gene: TRBV5-1
j_gene: TRBJ1-2
abundance: .
CDR3nt: TGCGCCAGCAGCTTCGGAGGGACCACGGACTATGGCTACACCTTC
CDR3aa: CASSFGGTTDYGYTF

d_gene: .
v_gene: TRBV11-2
j_gene: TRBJ1-2
abundance: .
CDR3nt: TGTGCCAGCAGCTCCGAGGGGGTTGGCTACACCTTC
CDR3aa: CASSSEGVGYTF